The rows below give T cell receptor beta chains drawn from one sample of a study of OX40 agonist ivuxolimab in advanced cancers. Sequencing used immunoSEQ multiplex PCR; TCRdb keeps in-frame clones, though not all of them. The data hold some 150,000 clones, with about 93% observed a single time. This material consisted of CD4+ or CD8+ T cells sorted from blood, taken in a trial of the OX40 agonist ivuxolimab. Every receptor here comes from an adult with an advanced solid tumor such as melanoma, head and neck, liver or kidney cancer. Both conserved end residues are part of each CDR3. D genes are given only for firm matches. Size is stated for part of the rows, as once, few or many counts, or as a class when the clone is expanded.

clone_size cdr3_length j_call v_call d_call cdr3_aa cdr3_nt
- 15 TRBJ2-2 TRBV6-6 - CASGVTRQNTGELFF TGTGCCAGTGGGGTTACACGGCAGAACACCGGGGAGCTGTTTTTT
- 15 TRBJ2-1 TRBV5-1 TRBD2 CASSEGTSGYNEQFF TGCGCCAGCAGCGAAGGGACTAGCGGATACAATGAGCAGTTCTTC
- 15 TRBJ1-1 TRBV6-5 - CASSYSLGARAEAFF TGTGCCAGCAGTTACTCGTTGGGGGCAAGGGCTGAAGCTTTCTTT
- 14 TRBJ2-3 TRBV29-1 TRBD2 CSVEETSGRRAQYF TGCAGCGTTGAAGAAACTAGCGGGAGAAGAGCGCAGTATTTT
- 13 TRBJ2-4 TRBV11-2 - CASSPSGENIQYF TGTGCCAGCAGCCCATCGGGAGAAAACATTCAGTACTTC
- 15 TRBJ1-1 TRBV18 TRBD1 CASSTLGQASTEAFF TGTGCCAGCTCAACCTTGGGACAGGCCAGCACTGAAGCTTTCTTT
- 11 TRBJ2-7 TRBV20-1 - CSVSQLGEQYF TGCAGTGTTTCCCAGTTAGGCGAGCAGTACTTC
- 15 TRBJ1-2 TRBV7-3 - CASSLTFKDKDGYTF TGTGCCAGCAGCTTAACGTTCAAAGATAAGGATGGCTACACCTTC
- 20 TRBJ2-3 TRBV7-8 - CASSLLRGTRAGVSTDTQYF TGTGCCAGCAGCTTATTACGGGGTACCAGGGCAGGGGTTAGCACAGATACGCAGTATTTT
- 14 TRBJ2-7 TRBV21-1 - CASWADRTRYEQYF TGTGCCAGCTGGGCCGACAGGACCCGATACGAGCAGTACTTC
- 11 TRBJ2-7 TRBV28 - CASSTYYEQYF TGTGCCAGCAGTACGTACTACGAGCAGTACTTC
- 19 TRBJ1-5 TRBV27 TRBD1 CASRGIATGGGWGNQPQHF TGTGCCAGCAGGGGAATTGCGACAGGGGGCGGATGGGGCAATCAGCCCCAGCATTTT
- 17 TRBJ2-5 TRBV7-2 - CASSLVGSRLSGETQYF TGTGCCAGCAGCTTAGTGGGCAGTCGCCTCTCGGGAGAGACCCAGTACTTC
- 15 TRBJ2-1 TRBV28 TRBD1 CASSPGTGGYNEQFF TGTGCCAGCAGCCCCGGGACAGGGGGCTACAATGAGCAGTTCTTC
- 15 TRBJ2-7 TRBV6-1 TRBD1 CASSGPDRGLYEQYF TGTGCCAGCAGTGGTCCGGACAGGGGGCTCTACGAGCAGTACTTC
- 14 TRBJ1-1 TRBV19 TRBD1 CASSYGQGQAEAFF TGTGCCAGTAGTTACGGACAGGGTCAGGCTGAAGCTTTCTTT
- 13 TRBJ1-2 TRBV7-6 - CASSLAMSYGYTF TGTGCCAGCAGCCTGGCAATGAGCTATGGCTACACCTTC
- 15 TRBJ2-5 TRBV27 TRBD2 CATSRAGGPQETQYF TGTGCCACCTCCCGAGCGGGGGGGCCGCAAGAGACCCAGTACTTC
- 15 TRBJ2-1 TRBV5-1 TRBD1 CASSGGQGAYNEQFF TGCGCCAGCAGCGGGGGACAGGGGGCCTACAATGAGCAGTTCTTC
- 17 TRBJ2-2 TRBV28 - CASSFMPGAPNTGELFF TGTGCCAGCAGTTTTATGCCCGGGGCCCCGAACACCGGGGAGCTGTTTTTT
- 14 TRBJ2-7 TRBV6-6 - CASKAVVGLREQYF TGTGCCAGCAAAGCCGTAGTAGGGCTTCGCGAGCAGTACTTC
few 15 TRBJ2-3 TRBV5-1 - CASSKEGRFTDTQYF TGCGCCAGCAGTAAGGAAGGGCGGTTCACAGATACGCAGTATTTT
- 13 TRBJ2-7 TRBV5-8 TRBD1 CASSYGQGYEQYF TGTGCCAGCAGCTATGGACAGGGCTACGAGCAGTACTTC
once 15 TRBJ1-2 TRBV5-1 TRBD1 CASSLGATGGNGYTF TGCGCCAGCAGCTTGGGCGCTACAGGGGGCAATGGCTACACCTTC
- 16 TRBJ1-6 TRBV6-5 - CASSYQGSSYNSPLHF TGTGCCAGCAGTTACCAGGGGAGCTCCTATAATTCACCCCTCCACTTT
- 15 TRBJ2-5 TRBV5-3 TRBD1 CASSPRQGGTETQYF TGTGCCAGCAGCCCGCGACAGGGCGGTACGGAGACCCAGTACTTC
- 13 TRBJ1-2 TRBV27 - CASSLKANYGYTF TGTGCCAGCAGTTTGAAAGCCAACTATGGCTACACCTTC
- 13 TRBJ2-3 TRBV7-9 - CASTLWGEDTQYF TGTGCCAGCACCCTTTGGGGGGAAGATACGCAGTATTTT
- 12 TRBJ1-3 TRBV10-3 - CAIRTSGNTIYF TGTGCCATAAGAACCTCTGGAAACACCATATATTTT
- 12 TRBJ1-4 TRBV6-1 - CASSEEARAPFF TGTGCCAGCAGTGAAGAGGCCAGGGCCCCGTTTTTT
- 16 TRBJ2-1 TRBV28 TRBD2 CASSSVGLAGVGEQFF TGTGCCAGCAGTTCCGTAGGACTAGCGGGAGTGGGTGAGCAGTTCTTC
once 16 TRBJ1-1 TRBV27 - CASSSAGRTGGTEAFF TGTGCCAGCAGTTCGGCCGGAAGAACAGGTGGCACTGAAGCTTTCTTT
- 15 TRBJ1-2 TRBV29-1 TRBD1 CSVRGTLQGGYGYTF TGCAGCGTGAGGGGAACCTTACAGGGGGGCTATGGCTACACCTTC
- 13 TRBJ1-5 TRBV30 - CAWSWEGGQPQHF TGTGCCTGGAGTTGGGAGGGTGGTCAGCCCCAGCATTTT
once 13 TRBJ1-2 TRBV18 - CASSPPGGDSYTF TGTGCCAGCTCACCACCAGGCGGGGATAGTTACACCTTC
- 17 TRBJ2-3 TRBV5-8 TRBD1 CASSLYLTGGNPDTQYF TGTGCCAGCAGCTTGTACTTGACAGGGGGCAACCCAGATACGCAGTATTTT
- 13 TRBJ2-3 TRBV30 TRBD2 CAWSLRESDTQYF TGTGCCTGGAGTTTGCGGGAGTCAGATACGCAGTATTTT
- 16 TRBJ1-1 TRBV6-4 TRBD1 CASSPTWTGRNTEAFF TGTGCCAGCAGTCCCACCTGGACAGGGAGGAACACTGAAGCTTTCTTT
- 15 TRBJ1-5 TRBV18 TRBD1 CASSSRQGDRQPQHF TGTGCCAGCTCATCTCGACAGGGTGATAGACAGCCCCAGCATTTT
few 14 TRBJ1-6 TRBV15 - CATSSGQGNSPLHF TGTGCCACCAGCAGTGGGCAGGGGAATTCACCCCTCCACTTT
- 17 TRBJ1-2 TRBV4-3 - CASSQGPPGRRENGYTF TGCGCCAGCAGCCAAGGCCCTCCGGGACGGAGGGAGAATGGCTACACCTTC